Below, 14 T cell receptor beta chains from the same sample are listed, as sequenced in a study of shared clonotypes between healthy human individuals. Here immunoSEQ multiplex PCR was the method, and the copy in TCRdb shows in-frame clones only, minus some. The profile shows approximately 500,000 clones, around 73% of them singletons. The sample taken for sequencing was PBMCs. The receptors come from a woman aged 40 to 50 in good health. Some clones in this sample may be carry-over from other donors' samples.

This chain uses TRBV9 with TRBJ1-2, with a tentative D call TRBD1 (5 bases). CDR1 and CDR2 (germline): SGDLS, YYNGEE. V lost 2 bases to trimming and J lost 8 bases, with 10 bases between them. The CDR3 loop spans 12 amino acids. This CDR3 is CASSVGGDGYTF. In nucleotides, the CDR3 is TGTGCCAGCAGCGTGGGGGGTGACGGCTACACCTTC.

There are a few counts of this clone. This chain uses TRBV6-1 with TRBJ1-2, with D unclear. The germline gives CDR1 MNHNS, CDR2 SASEGT. V lost 2 bases to trimming and J lost 12 bases, with 13 bases between them. The CDR3 is 12 residues long. This CDR3 reads CASSELEGEDTF. Written as DNA, the CDR3 is TGTGCCAGCAGTGAACTGGAAGGCGAGGACACCTTC.

The chain joins TRBV5-1 to TRBJ2-7; 9 bases align to TRBD1. This CDR3 region has 14 residues. Unmatched junction bases numbered 6, after V lost 4 bases and J lost 4 bases. Germline V gene data show CDR1 as SGHRS and CDR2 as YFSETQ. The DNA for the CDR3 is TGCGCCAGCAGCCCCGGACAGGGGAGGTACGAGCAGTACTTC. It specifies CASSPGQGRYEQYF.

This clone was counted between two and nine times. CDR3 DNA sequence: TGTGCCTGTCACAGGGGTAGGGAAAAACTGTTTTTT. Translating gives CACHRGREKLFF. The chain couples TRBV30 to TRBJ1-4; 7 bases line up with TRBD1. The germline CDR1 and CDR2 sequences are GTSNPN and SVGIG (reference sequence). The length of the CDR3 is 12 residues. The trim removed 6 bases at V and 8 bases at J, leaving 6 bases unmatched.

J is TRBJ2-1 and V is TRBV18; 7 nucleotides align to TRBD2. Trimming took 3 bases from V and 0 from J; bases not matched to a gene: 8. The CDR3 contains 17 residues. From germline, CDR1 is KGHSH and CDR2 LQKENI. CDR3 sequence (DNA): TGTGCCAGCTCACCGTCCCTACTAGCGCACTCCTACAATGAGCAGTTCTTC. Its translation is CASSPSLLAHSYNEQFF.

This clone was observed a few times. V and J are TRBV25-1 and TRBJ2-2, with D possibly matching TRBD1 (5 bases). Germline V gene sequence: CDR1 MGHDK, CDR2 SYGVNS. V lost 4 bases, J lost 7 bases, and 19 bases lay in between. The CDR3 extends over 16 amino acids. The CDR3, as DNA: TGTGCCAGCAGTGCTCACCCAGGGCGGCAGCACGGGGAGCTGTTTTTT. Amino acid sequence: CASSAHPGRQHGELFF.

This chain links TRBV6-1 with TRBJ2-1; 7 nucleotides align to TRBD1. Looked up from germline, CDR1 is MNHNS and CDR2 is SASEGT. The CDR3 length is 15 residues. V shed 3 bases and J 1 base; nucleotides not matched to a gene: 3. The CDR3 spells CASSEGRGSYNEQFF. The CDR3, as DNA: TGTGCCAGCAGTGAGGGCAGGGGGTCCTACAATGAGCAGTTCTTC.

V usage is TRBV7-3 and J usage is TRBJ2-4, with D unclear. This CDR3 comprises 13 residues. V was pared by 2 bases and J by 2 bases, with 4 bases between. Germline V gives CDR1 SGHTA, CDR2 FQGTGA. The CDR3 bases are TGTGCCAGCAGCTTAGGGCCCAAAAACATTCAGTACTTC. It encodes CASSLGPKNIQYF.

V is TRBV11-2 and J is TRBJ1-2; maybe TRBD1 (6 bases). The CDR3 totals 13 residues. Germline loops: CDR1 SGHAT, CDR2 FQNNGV. Deletions cut 0 bases from V and 7 bases from J, with 9 bases between. In DNA form, the CDR3 reads TGTGCCAGCAGCTTAGATCGAGGGGGTGGCTACACCTTC. This gives the protein CASSLDRGGGYTF.

The V call is TRBV7-2, the J call TRBJ2-1; 13 nucleotides agree with TRBD2. V was pared by 1 base and J by 6 bases, with 6 bases of the junction left unmatched. Germline V gene lookup returns CDR1 SGHTA and CDR2 FQGNSA. The CDR3 consists of 17 residues. In nucleotides, the CDR3 is TGTGCCAGCAGCTTAGGCGGACTAGCGGGAGTTGGCAATGAGCAGTTCTTC. It translates to CASSLGGLAGVGNEQFF. The full variable domain, completed using reference TRBV7-2 and TRBJ2-1, is GAGVSQSPSNKVTEKGKDVELRCDPISGHTALYWYRQSLGQGLEFLIYFQGNSAPDKSGLPSDRFSAERTGGSVSTLTIQRTQQEDSAVYLCASSLGGLAGVGNEQFFGPGTRLTVL.

The CDR3 reads CASSAPGLAGGGEQFF. DNA for the CDR3: TGTGCCAGCAGCGCCCCGGGACTAGCGGGCGGAGGAGAGCAGTTCTTC. The chain uses TRBV7-2 and TRBJ2-1; the match to TRBD2 covers 12 bases. The CDR3 is 16 amino acids. V dropped 5 bases and J dropped 10; count of bases not matched to a gene: 12. In germline, CDR1 is SGHTA, CDR2 FQGNSA.

The chain employs TRBV27 and TRBJ2-1, with D possibly matching TRBD1 (5 bases). Trimming cost V 11 bases and J 3 bases, with 17 bases left between them. Germline V CDR1 and CDR2: MNHEY, SMNVEV (reference sequence). This CDR3 spans 14 amino acids. The CDR3 DNA reads as TGTGCCTCCCTCCCCCGGCAGGGCTACAATGAGCAGTTCTTC. This translates into CASLPRQGYNEQFF.

The chain couples TRBV9 to TRBJ2-2; D not resolved. Germline V gene lookup returns CDR1 SGDLS and CDR2 YYNGEE. The V end was cut by 2 bases, the J end by 2 bases, with 13 bases between. The CDR3 loop spans 16 amino acids. This CDR3 reads CASSVVSNRNTGELFF. In DNA form, the CDR3 reads TGTGCCAGCAGCGTTGTCAGCAATAGAAACACCGGGGAGCTGTTTTTT. The variable domain in full, completed from reference TRBV9 and TRBJ2-2, reads DSGVTQTPKHLITATGQRVTLRCSPRSGDLSVYWYQQSLDQGLQFLIQYYNGEERAKGNILERFSAQQFPDLHSELNLSSLELGDSALYFCASSVVSNRNTGELFFGEGSRLTVL.

The chain employs TRBV28 and TRBJ1-2; no definite D call. This CDR3 has 11 residues. V was shortened by 11 bases and J by 1 base, with 8 bases between the two germline ends. CDR1 MDHEN and CDR2 SYDVKM come from the germline V gene. This CDR3 is CAVGVNYGYTF. CDR3 in DNA: TGTGCCGTTGGTGTTAACTATGGCTACACCTTC.